This T cell receptor (beta chain) was captured by sequencing in a study of CD8+ T cells in alopecia areata. Study outcomes and limitations: Sequenced scalp T cells also include alphabeta T cells resident in normal skin.

Regarding this clone: The antigen is undetermined.

The germline V gene encodes CDR1 LGHNA and CDR2 YNFKEQ. This CDR3 contains 15 residues. V shed 2 bases and J shed 2 bases, with 12 bases lying between them. Once RNA had been extracted, it was reverse transcribed into cDNA to act as the sequencing template. The data were produced by immunoSEQ multiplex PCR, yet TCRdb's version contains in-frame clones alone and is incomplete. The sample includes about 82,000 clones, roughly 47% of them seen just once. Alopecia areata patients had lesional scalp punch biopsies and peripheral blood taken from them. This chain joins TRBV4-2 and TRBJ2-5; TRBD1 is a possible D gene (6 bases). The sequence came from a human donor with alopecia areata. The sample comprised NKG2D-high CD8+ T cells sorted from blood. The CDR3 sequence: CASSQFTGQQETQYF. The CDR3 bases are TGTGCCAGCAGCCAATTCACTGGACAGCAAGAGACCCAGTACTTC.